This TCR beta chain was profiled in a study of OX40 agonist ivuxolimab in advanced cancers. Study-level results: The mean number of expanded clones was higher in CD8+ T cells than in CD4+. Clonal expansion from baseline to week 6 occurred in both CD4+ and CD8+ T cells.

Trimming took 5 bases from V and 2 from J; bases not matched to a gene: 6. The CDR3 is 15 amino acids. The germline CDR1 and CDR2 sequences are GTSNPN and SVGIG (reference sequence). Worth noting for this clone: Its antigen is not known.

Method: immunoSEQ multiplex PCR; TCRdb's copy keeps in-frame clones and lacks some. The sample includes about 76,000 clones, 65% to 90% of them seen just once. Autoimmune disease history or systemic immunosuppression meant exclusion. Sequenced material: CD4+ or CD8+ T cells sorted from blood, taken in a trial of the OX40 agonist ivuxolimab. V gene TRBV30 combines with J gene TRBJ2-3; 11 bases are a match to TRBD2. This receptor was obtained from an adult with an advanced solid tumor such as melanoma, head and neck, liver or kidney cancer. The CDR3 loop is CAWDPGLADTDTQYF. The DNA of the CDR3 is TGTGCCTGGGACCCGGGACTAGCGGACACAGATACGCAGTATTTT.